Listed below are T cell receptor beta chains from one sample, sequenced in a study of OX40 agonist ivuxolimab in advanced cancers. Using immunoSEQ multiplex PCR, the repertoire was profiled, and TCRdb retains in-frame clones only, with some absent. The sample lists fewer than 85,000 clones; roughly nine tenths were seen once. The source was CD4+ or CD8+ T cells sorted from blood, collected in a trial of the OX40 agonist ivuxolimab. The receptors shown here come from an adult with an advanced solid tumor such as melanoma, head and neck, liver or kidney cancer. The CDR3 runs from the conserved cysteine through the conserved F or W. The order of the fields is clone size, J gene, D gene, V gene, CDR3 protein, CDR3 DNA. A D gene is named only where the DNA matches it firmly. Not every row has a clone size; where given, it reads once, few, many or a size class.

-	TRBJ2-3	-	TRBV2	CASSSTGTDTQYF	TGTGCCAGCAGTTCAACGGGCACAGATACGCAGTATTTT
-	TRBJ1-6	TRBD1	TRBV4-2	CASSFDRADRALHF	TGTGCCAGCAGCTTTGACAGGGCCGATCGGGCCCTCCACTTT
-	TRBJ2-5	-	TRBV5-4	CASSSGYQETQYF	TGTGCCAGCAGCTCGGGATACCAAGAGACCCAGTACTTC
-	TRBJ2-1	TRBD2	TRBV7-9	CASSRYGGAVFHEQFF	TGTGCCAGCAGCCGTTACGGGGGGGCCGTGTTCCATGAGCAGTTCTTC
-	TRBJ2-2	-	TRBV7-2	CASSLVVRGAEELFF	TGTGCCAGCAGCTTAGTTGTCAGGGGTGCGGAGGAGCTGTTTTTT
-	TRBJ1-2	TRBD1	TRBV6-1	CASSRGDYGYTF	TGTGCCAGCAGCAGGGGGGACTATGGCTACACCTTC
-	TRBJ2-7	-	TRBV5-1	CASSLRRSEDEQYF	TGCGCCAGCAGCTTACGGCGGAGCGAGGACGAGCAGTACTTC
-	TRBJ1-2	-	TRBV6-5	CASSSGGSTYGYTF	TGTGCCAGCAGTTCGGGCGGATCTACCTATGGCTACACCTTC
-	TRBJ2-3	-	TRBV30	CAWRRVFSQADTQYF	TGTGCCTGGAGGCGGGTCTTTTCGCAGGCAGATACGCAGTATTTT
-	TRBJ1-6	TRBD1	TRBV2	CASSGDRSFYNSPLHF	TGTGCCAGCAGTGGGGACAGGTCGTTCTATAATTCACCCCTCCACTTT
-	TRBJ1-1	-	TRBV27	CASSRTDMNTEAFF	TGTGCCAGCAGTAGAACCGATATGAACACTGAAGCTTTCTTT
-	TRBJ2-5	TRBD1	TRBV6-1	CASSSLDRQETQYF	TGTGCCAGCAGTTCCTTGGACAGGCAAGAGACCCAGTACTTC
-	TRBJ1-2	-	TRBV5-4	CASSPGQGNYGYTF	TGTGCCAGCAGCCCTGGGCAAGGGAACTATGGCTACACCTTC
-	TRBJ1-5	TRBD1	TRBV19	CASSIGSFGTGFQPQHF	TGTGCCAGTAGTATAGGTAGCTTTGGGACAGGTTTCCAGCCCCAGCATTTT
once	TRBJ2-1	TRBD2	TRBV9	CASSPSGGSYNEQFF	TGTGCCAGCAGCCCTAGCGGGGGGTCGTACAATGAGCAGTTCTTC
-	TRBJ1-1	TRBD1	TRBV7-9	CASSLRQGETEAFF	TGTGCCAGCAGCTTAAGACAGGGCGAAACTGAAGCTTTCTTT
-	TRBJ2-5	TRBD1	TRBV15	CATSNRDRVRETQYF	TGTGCCACCAGCAACCGGGACAGGGTACGAGAGACCCAGTACTTC
-	TRBJ1-2	-	TRBV7-9	CASSQDRDGYTF	TGTGCCAGCAGCCAGGACAGAGATGGCTACACCTTC
once	TRBJ2-7	-	TRBV7-2	CASSIGGYEQYF	TGTGCCAGCAGCATAGGGGGTTACGAGCAGTACTTC
-	TRBJ2-1	-	TRBV10-3	CASSGTPSSYNEQFF	TGTGCCTCCTCGGGGACCCCGAGCTCCTACAATGAGCAGTTCTTC
-	TRBJ2-5	-	TRBV6-1	CASGGGPSETQYF	TGTGCCAGCGGTGGGGGGCCGAGTGAGACCCAGTACTTC
once	TRBJ2-7	-	TRBV9	CASSTPGNEQYF	TGTGCCAGCAGCACCCCTGGAAACGAGCAGTACTTC
-	TRBJ1-6	-	TRBV10-3	CAISESPPSEKGSYNSPLHF	TGTGCCATCAGTGAGTCCCCTCCCTCAGAGAAGGGCTCCTATAATTCACCCCTCCACTTT
-	TRBJ2-2	-	TRBV28	CASDNANTGELFF	TGTGCCAGCGACAATGCGAACACCGGGGAGCTGTTTTTT